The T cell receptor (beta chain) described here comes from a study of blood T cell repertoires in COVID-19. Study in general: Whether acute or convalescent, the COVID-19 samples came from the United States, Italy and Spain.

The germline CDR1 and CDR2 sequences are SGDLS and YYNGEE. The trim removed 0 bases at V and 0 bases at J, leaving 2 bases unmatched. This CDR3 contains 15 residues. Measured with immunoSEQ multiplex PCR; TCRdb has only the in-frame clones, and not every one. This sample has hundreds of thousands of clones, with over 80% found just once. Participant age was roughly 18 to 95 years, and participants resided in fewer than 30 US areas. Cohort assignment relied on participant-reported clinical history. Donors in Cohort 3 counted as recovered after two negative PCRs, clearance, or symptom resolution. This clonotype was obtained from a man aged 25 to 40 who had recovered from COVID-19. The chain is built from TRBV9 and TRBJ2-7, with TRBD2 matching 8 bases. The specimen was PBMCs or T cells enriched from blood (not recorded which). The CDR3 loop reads CASSVELAASYEQYF. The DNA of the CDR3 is TGTGCCAGCAGCGTAGAACTAGCGGCCTCCTACGAGCAGTACTTC.